The clone carrying this TCR beta chain turned up a few times. This sample is part of a study of T-cell reconstitution after alpha-beta-depleted transplantation in children. A library of TCRbeta sequences, prepared with unique molecular identifiers, was generated. TCRdb redid the calling of the PCR reads with MiXCR, one entry per CDR3 protein. Of 420,000 or so distinct CDR3 sequences detected, about a tenth appear once; the ten largest clones hold approximately 5%. The germline V gene encodes CDR1 SGHRS and CDR2 YFSETQ. V lost 3 bases and J lost 2, with 14 bases in between. The CDR3 totals 15 residues.

The chain links TRBV5-1 to TRBJ1-2; D is unclear. This specimen consisted of PBMCs from the stem cell graft donor, obtained from the stem cell graft. The TCR sequence derives from a human donor who donated a stem cell graft to a child with acute myeloid leukemia. CDR3 amino acids: CASSSNPGSNYGYTF. The CDR3 DNA sequence: TGCGCCAGCAGCTCAAACCCGGGGTCCAACTATGGCTACACCTTC.